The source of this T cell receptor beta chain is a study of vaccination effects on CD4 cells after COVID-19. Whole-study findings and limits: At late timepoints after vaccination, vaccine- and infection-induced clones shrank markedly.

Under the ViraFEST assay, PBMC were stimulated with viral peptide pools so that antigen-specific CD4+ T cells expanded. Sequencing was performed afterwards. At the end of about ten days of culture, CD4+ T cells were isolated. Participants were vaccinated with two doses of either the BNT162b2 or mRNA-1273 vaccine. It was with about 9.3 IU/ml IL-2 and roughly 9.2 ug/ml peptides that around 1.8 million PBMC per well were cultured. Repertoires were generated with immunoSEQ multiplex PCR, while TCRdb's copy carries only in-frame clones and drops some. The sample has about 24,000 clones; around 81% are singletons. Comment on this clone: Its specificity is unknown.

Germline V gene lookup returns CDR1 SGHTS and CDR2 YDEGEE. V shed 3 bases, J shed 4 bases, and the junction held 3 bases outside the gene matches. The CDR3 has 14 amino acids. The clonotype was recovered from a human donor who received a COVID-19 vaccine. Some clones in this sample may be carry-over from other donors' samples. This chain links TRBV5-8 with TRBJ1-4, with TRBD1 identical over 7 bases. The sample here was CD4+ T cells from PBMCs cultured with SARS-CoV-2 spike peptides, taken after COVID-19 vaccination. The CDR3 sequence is CASSSGQINEKLFF. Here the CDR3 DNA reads TGTGCCAGCAGCTCGGGACAGATTAATGAAAAACTGTTTTTT.